Following are 7 T cell receptor beta chains from one sample sequenced in a study of T cell responses to AZD1222 COVID-19 vaccine. Repertoires were generated with immunoSEQ multiplex PCR, while TCRdb's copy carries only in-frame clones and drops some. The data contain over 85,000 clones, roughly 90% of them singletons. The specimen was peripheral blood, collected 28 days after the second AZD1222 dose. These receptors were collected from an adult who received the AZD1222 COVID-19 vaccine.

The V call is TRBV7-8, the J call TRBJ2-2, with 7 bases identical to TRBD1. The CDR3 consists of 16 residues. Trimming removed 5 bases from V and 2 bases from J; junction bases left unmatched: 8. Germline V gives CDR1 SGHVS, CDR2 FQNEAQ. The CDR3 region has the DNA TGTGCCAGCAGCACCCCGGGACAGCCCAACACCGGGGAGCTGTTTTTT. Its protein is CASSTPGQPNTGELFF.

The chain couples TRBV7-4 to TRBJ1-4; 7 nucleotides match TRBD1. Germline V gene sequence: CDR1 SGHVT, CDR2 SQSDAQ. This CDR3 has 14 residues. V lost 6 bases to trimming and J lost 6 bases; unmatched junction nucleotides: 7. The CDR3 spells CASRYRDSYEKLFF. The CDR3 bases are TGTGCCAGCAGATACCGGGACAGCTATGAAAAACTGTTTTTT.

The chain has TRBV7-8 and TRBJ1-5; the D is unclear. V was pared by 10 bases and J by 15 bases, with 19 bases between. In germline, CDR1 is SGHVS, CDR2 FQNEAQ. The CDR3 is made up of 11 amino acids. CDR3 in DNA: TGTGCCAACCTAGACAATTACGGGAGGCATTTT. It yields the protein CANLDNYGRHF.

V is TRBV28 and J is TRBJ2-7, with 7 bases matching TRBD2. This CDR3 is 15 amino acids long. Germline CDR1 is MDHEN and CDR2 is SYDVKM. V lost 3 bases and J lost 3; bases outside the gene matches: 8. CDR3 region: CASSFSSGASYEQYF. In nucleotides, the CDR3 is TGTGCCAGCAGTTTTTCCAGCGGGGCAAGCTACGAGCAGTACTTC.

The rearrangement joins TRBV4-1 to TRBJ2-1; D unresolved. The CDR3 is made up of 13 amino acids. The germline V gene encodes CDR1 MGHRA and CDR2 YSYEKL. Trimming stripped 4 bases from V and 5 bases from J, with 9 bases between. The CDR3 region has the DNA TGCGCCAGCAGCCGATTGGACCACAATGAGCAGTTCTTC. It codes for CASSRLDHNEQFF.

This sequence joins TRBV7-9 and TRBJ1-2; 9 bases are a match to TRBD1. V shed 5 bases, J shed 2 bases, and the junction held 6 bases outside the gene matches. The V gene's germline CDR1 is SEHNR and CDR2 FQNEAQ (reference sequence). The CDR3 has 15 residues. The CDR3 reads CASSRSGQGNYGYTF. The CDR3 DNA follows: TGTGCCAGCAGCAGAAGTGGACAGGGGAACTATGGCTACACCTTC.

This clone was seen once. This sequence joins TRBV12-3 or TRBV12-4 and TRBJ2-7; D possibly corresponds to TRBD2 (5 bases). Trimming left V 2 bases short and J 6 bases short, with 8 bases between. CDR3 length equals 12 residues. Here the CDR3 reads CASSLTSGEQYF. In DNA form, the CDR3 reads TGTGCCAGCAGTTTAACTAGTGGCGAGCAGTACTTC.